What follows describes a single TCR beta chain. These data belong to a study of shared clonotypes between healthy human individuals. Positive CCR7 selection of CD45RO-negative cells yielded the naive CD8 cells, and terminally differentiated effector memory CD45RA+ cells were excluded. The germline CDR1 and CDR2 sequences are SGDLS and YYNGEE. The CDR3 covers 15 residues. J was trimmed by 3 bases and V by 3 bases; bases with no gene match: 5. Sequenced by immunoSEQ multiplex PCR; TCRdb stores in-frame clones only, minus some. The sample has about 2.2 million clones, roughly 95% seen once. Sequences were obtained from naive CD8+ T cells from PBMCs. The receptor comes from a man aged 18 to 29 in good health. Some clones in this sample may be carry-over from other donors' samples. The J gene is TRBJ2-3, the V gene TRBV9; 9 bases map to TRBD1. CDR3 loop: CASSERDRETDTQYF. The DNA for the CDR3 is TGTGCCAGCAGCGAGAGGGACAGGGAGACAGATACGCAGTATTTT.